Detailed here is one TCR beta chain. Its antigen is undetermined. These data belong to a study of glioma-infiltrating T cells after dendritic cell vaccination. Study background: Patients received autologous tumor lysate-pulsed dendritic cell vaccination between about 2002 and 2012.

Time point here: after dendritic cell vaccination, including at tumor progression/relapse. Fresh-frozen tumor tissue and more than two years of survival data were available for all. Before vaccination, two weeks after the third vaccination, and at progression, PBMC were collected. This table comes from immunoSEQ multiplex PCR, and its TCRdb copy is limited to in-frame clones, with some not included. The sample shows tens of thousands of clones, 85% of them seen only once. Whole-study results and caveats: Higher TCR clonality did not directly relate to longer survival.

This TCR was sampled from a human donor with glioblastoma. Material: blood, obtained after dendritic cell vaccination.

The CDR3 reads CASSPGHKNTEAFF. The CDR3 DNA is TGTGCCAGCAGCCCGGGACACAAGAACACTGAAGCTTTCTTT. V is TRBV5-6 and J is TRBJ1-1; maybe TRBD1 (6 bases). The germline CDR1 and CDR2 sequences are SGHDT and YYEEEE. Trimming shortened V by 4 bases and J by 1 base, and 11 bases separated the two germline ends. The CDR3 loop spans 14 amino acids.